This is a list of T cell receptor beta chains from one sample in a study of Graves' ophthalmopathy and Graves' hyperthyroidism. In TCRdb, the multiplex PCR reads were re-called with MiXCR into one record per CDR3 protein. This table has about 1.2 million distinct CDR3 sequences, 35% to 40% appearing once. Sequencing was performed on peripheral blood or thyroid tissue (not recorded which). Every receptor here comes from an adult man with Graves' hyperthyroidism. CDR3s leave out the opening cysteine and the closing phenylalanine or tryptophan.

v_call,j_call,cdr3_aa
TRBV24-1,TRBJ2-3,ATSGRLSTDTQY
TRBV7-2,TRBJ1-3,ASSPPGGSENTIY
TRBV11-2,TRBJ2-7,ASSQDLGGRPYEQY
TRBV7-9,TRBJ1-2,ASSFSDYGYT
TRBV12-3/TRBV12-4,TRBJ1-6,ASSSGTQNSPLH
TRBV6-5,TRBJ2-6,ASSYLGGAGANVLT
TRBV7-2,TRBJ1-2,ASSLASGVSYGYT
TRBV5-8,TRBJ2-6,ASSPRTTGANVLT
TRBV7-9,TRBJ1-1,ASSPSRGQGYPEAF
TRBV9,TRBJ2-7,ASSVAGGRGDEQY
TRBV7-7,TRBJ2-5,ASSGGAQY
TRBV7-2,TRBJ2-7,ASSSVAGGTGGNEQY
TRBV15,TRBJ2-7,ATSRGDRGRGYEQY
TRBV19,TRBJ2-7,ASSIRDGTYEQY
TRBV7-8,TRBJ2-7,ASSSPGLRSYEQY
TRBV7-2,TRBJ1-6,ASSLMTGNNSPLH
TRBV12-3/TRBV12-4,TRBJ1-5,ASRDSISNQPQH
TRBV4-3,TRBJ2-5,ASSQGTGGKKAQY
TRBV6-5,TRBJ2-5,ASSYSRSTGLETQY
TRBV25-1,TRBJ1-4,ASSFGGAREKLF
TRBV20-1,TRBJ1-5,SARGRDRGQPQH
TRBV7-2,TRBJ2-5,ASSFGGRRQETQY
TRBV14,TRBJ2-7,ASSQEGRLEQY
TRBV7-2,TRBJ1-6,ASSLVSVQGRPLH
TRBV20-1,TRBJ2-7,SASAHQGPQY
TRBV4-1,TRBJ2-2,ASSEGALGQNTGELF
TRBV15,TRBJ2-7,ATSPHWDSFYEQY
TRBV12-3/TRBV12-4,TRBJ2-7,ASSQGTRGPYEQY
TRBV6-2/TRBV6-3,TRBJ1-1,ASSSDGPEAF
TRBV5-6,TRBJ1-4,ASSPGTKTEKLF
TRBV4-3,TRBJ1-1,ASSQDNLLNTEAF
TRBV7-3,TRBJ2-3,ASSLFGTGTDTQY
TRBV4-1,TRBJ1-1,ASSQGEGRLNTEAF
TRBV20-1,TRBJ2-5,SAMSDPYKTRETQY
TRBV7-9,TRBJ2-5,ASSPRVGRGQETQY
TRBV6-5,TRBJ2-7,ASMKGQVYEQY
TRBV7-8,TRBJ1-5,ASSQGQNINQPQH
TRBV15,TRBJ1-2,ATSSLWDPEHGYT
TRBV7-9,TRBJ1-6,ASSLGHRNSPLH
TRBV7-2,TRBJ2-1,ASSVRGSKAEGEQF
TRBV7-9,TRBJ1-1,ASSGARGNTEAF
TRBV2,TRBJ1-4,ASTEPNEKLF
TRBV4-3,TRBJ1-5,ASSQEAGYSNQPQH
TRBV7-2,TRBJ2-7,ASSTWRGPPWDEQY
TRBV7-9,TRBJ1-5,ASSPNRGQGGNQPQH
TRBV7-8,TRBJ1-5,ASSFQGEGEPQH